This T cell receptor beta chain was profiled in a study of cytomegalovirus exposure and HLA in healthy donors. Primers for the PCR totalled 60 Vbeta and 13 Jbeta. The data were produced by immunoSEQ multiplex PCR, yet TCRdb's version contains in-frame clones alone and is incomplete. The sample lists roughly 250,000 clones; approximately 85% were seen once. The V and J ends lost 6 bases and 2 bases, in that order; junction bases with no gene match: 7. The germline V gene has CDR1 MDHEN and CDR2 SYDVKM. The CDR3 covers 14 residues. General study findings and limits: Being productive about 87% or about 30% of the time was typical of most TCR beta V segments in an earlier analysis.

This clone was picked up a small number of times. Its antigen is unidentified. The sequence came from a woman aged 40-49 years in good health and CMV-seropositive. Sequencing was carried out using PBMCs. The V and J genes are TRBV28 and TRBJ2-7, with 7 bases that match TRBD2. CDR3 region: CASRPPSGPYEQYF. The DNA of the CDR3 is TGTGCCAGCAGACCTCCTAGCGGACCCTACGAGCAGTACTTC.